Each of the 31 T cell receptor beta chains below was sequenced from the same sample in a study of shared clonotypes between healthy human individuals. The repertoire was sequenced with immunoSEQ multiplex PCR; TCRdb's copy has only in-frame clones and lacks some. The sample lists around 1.9 million clones, just over 90% occurring once. CD45RO-negative cells were positively selected for CCR7, leaving out terminally differentiated effector memory CD45RA+ cells. Sequenced sample: naive CD8+ T cells from PBMCs. These receptors came from a man aged 18-30 years in good health. Some clones in this sample may be carry-over from other donors' samples.

In the case of this clone: The sample contains more than one DNA sequence encoding this CDR3. The CDR3 DNA is TGTGCCAGCAGCTTAGGGGGCCGCTACGAGCAGTACTTC. This codes for CASSLGGRYEQYF. The gene calls are TRBV11-2 and TRBJ2-7; a weak D match, TRBD1 (5 bases). Trimming pared 1 base from V and 3 bases from J, leaving 7 bases between. The CDR3 totals 13 residues. Germline assignment: CDR1 SGHAT and CDR2 FQNNGV.

The chain carries TRBV9 and TRBJ2-7; D remains ambiguous. This CDR3 is 13 amino acids long. Trimming shortened V by 4 bases and J by 2 bases, and 10 bases separated the two germline ends. Germline V gene data show CDR1 as SGDLS and CDR2 as YYNGEE. CDR3: CASSPPTTYEQYF. CDR3 DNA sequence: TGTGCCAGCAGCCCACCTACGACCTACGAGCAGTACTTC.

The V and J genes are TRBV5-1 and TRBJ2-1; TRBD1 aligns across 9 bases. CDR1 is SGHRS, CDR2 YFSETQ, per germline. This CDR3 contains 14 residues. J gave up 7 bases and V 2 bases, and 4 bases lay outside the gene matches. The CDR3 here is CASSFGQGYNEQFF. As DNA, the CDR3 is TGCGCCAGCAGCTTCGGACAGGGGTATAATGAGCAGTTCTTC.

Here the CDR3 DNA reads TGTGCCAGCAGCTCTCCCCTGTCCCCCCAAGAGACCCAGTACTTC. Translated: CASSSPLSPQETQYF. The rearrangement joins TRBV7-9 to TRBJ2-5; D uncertain. The germline V and J ends were trimmed by 4 bases and 1 base, with 13 bases remaining between them. CDR1 is SEHNR and CDR2 is FQNEAQ in the germline V gene (reference sequence). The CDR3 consists of 15 residues.

This clone came up once. The rearrangement links TRBV11-2 to TRBJ2-7; D not resolved. The CDR3 is made up of 12 amino acids. V lost 5 bases, J lost 4 bases, and 9 bases lay in between. The germline V gene has CDR1 SGHAT and CDR2 FQNNGV. DNA for the CDR3: TGTGCCAGCAGCGGAGTGGATTACGAGCAGTACTTC. This encodes CASSGVDYEQYF.

The chain joins TRBV11-2 to TRBJ2-1; D might be TRBD1 or TRBD2, each matching 6 bases. Trimming removed 5 bases from V and 4 bases from J, with 21 bases in between. The V gene's germline CDR1 is SGHAT and CDR2 FQNNGV. The CDR3 sequence is 17 residues long. The CDR3, as DNA: TGTGCCAGCAGCCAAGGAGGGCCGGCACAGGGATACAATGAGCAGTTCTTC. Its translation: CASSQGGPAQGYNEQFF.

J is TRBJ2-1 and V is TRBV11-2; D unclear. The CDR3 spans 12 residues. Germline lookup yields CDR1 SGHAT and CDR2 FQNNGV. Trimming shortened V by 1 base and J by 10 bases, and 8 bases separated the two germline ends. The CDR3 reads CASSLVGLEQFF. CDR3 coding DNA: TGTGCCAGCAGCTTAGTCGGATTAGAGCAGTTCTTC.

The chain links TRBV5-1 to TRBJ2-7; 7 bases line up with TRBD1. The V gene end was trimmed by 3 bases and the J gene end by 0 bases; junction bases not matched to a gene: 12. CDR1 is SGHRS and CDR2 is YFSETQ in the germline V gene. The CDR3 consists of 17 residues. DNA for the CDR3: TGCGCCAGCAGCTGGGGCCGGGACAGCCCCCTCTCCTACGAGCAGTACTTC. Translated: CASSWGRDSPLSYEQYF.

The chain couples TRBV27 to TRBJ2-5; 7 bases are shared with TRBD1. Germline V gives CDR1 MNHEY, CDR2 SMNVEV (reference sequence). V was pared by 7 bases and J by 3 bases, with 5 bases of the junction left unmatched. This CDR3 is 13 amino acids long. The CDR3 protein is CASKTGVEETQYF. The DNA for the CDR3 is TGTGCCAGCAAAACAGGGGTCGAAGAGACCCAGTACTTC.

This chain joins TRBV7-9 and TRBJ2-1; D may be TRBD2 (5 bases). CDR3 length: 16 residues. Trimming pared 4 bases from V and 7 bases from J, leaving 20 bases between. Germline CDR1 SEHNR, CDR2 FQNEAQ (reference sequence). Here the CDR3 DNA reads TGTGCCAGCAGCTCAACGGACGAGGGATCGGGGAATGAGCAGTTCTTC. Translating gives CASSSTDEGSGNEQFF.

The V call is TRBV6-6, the J call TRBJ2-5; weak D call: TRBD2 (5 bases). From germline, CDR1 is MNHNY and CDR2 SVGAGI (reference sequence). Trimming stripped 5 bases from V and 4 bases from J, with 14 bases between. The CDR3 runs 14 residues. The DNA of the CDR3 is TGTGCCAGCAGTCGAACAGCGGTTTCAGAGACCCAGTACTTC. This encodes CASSRTAVSETQYF.

V and J are TRBV2 and TRBJ2-7; 10 nucleotides line up with TRBD2. CDR1 is SNHLY and CDR2 is FYNNEI in the germline V gene. This CDR3 has 15 residues. V was clipped by 5 bases and J by 3 bases; unmatched bases: 7. The CDR3 spells CASSPTSGKSYEQYF. CDR3 sequence (DNA): TGTGCCAGCAGTCCTACTAGCGGGAAAAGCTACGAGCAGTACTTC.

The chain links TRBV6-5 to TRBJ2-7; 10 bases are shared with TRBD1. Germline V CDR1 and CDR2: MNHEY, SVGAGI. V lost 0 bases, J lost 6 bases, and 5 bases stayed unmatched. This CDR3 is built from 15 residues. The CDR3 coding sequence is TGTGCCAGCAGTTACTCTGGGACAGGGGCTAGCGAGCAGTACTTC. It codes for CASSYSGTGASEQYF.

The chain links TRBV27 to TRBJ2-1; TRBD2 might be the D (5 bases). The length of the CDR3 is 12 residues. Germline V CDR1 and CDR2: MNHEY, SMNVEV (reference sequence). Deletions cut 1 base from V and 10 bases from J, with 8 bases between. The CDR3, as DNA: TGTGCCAGCAGTTTATGGAGAGGGGAGCAGTTCTTC. Translating gives CASSLWRGEQFF.

The chain links TRBV5-4 to TRBJ2-2, with TRBD1 as a possible D gene (6 bases). Germline CDR1 is SGHNT and CDR2 is YYREEE (reference sequence). There are 13 residues in the CDR3. V lost 7 bases and J 3 bases, leaving 10 bases between the germline ends. CDR3 nucleotide sequence: TGTGCCAGCGGTTGGACAGACACCGGGGAGCTGTTTTTT. Translated: CASGWTDTGELFF.

The V and J genes are TRBV30 and TRBJ2-5; D could derive from TRBD1 or TRBD2 (5 bases each). The end of the DNA fits TRBJ2-7 better, so the J call may be wrong. Germline loops: CDR1 GTSNPN, CDR2 SVGIG (reference sequence). The CDR3 consists of 12 residues. The CDR3 DNA reads TGTGCCTGGAGTGTAGAGGGGTACGAGCAGTACTTC. This translates into CAWSVEGYEQYF.

The V and J genes are TRBV27 and TRBJ2-2; 9 positions agree with TRBD2. The V and J ends lost 0 bases and 5 bases, in that order; junction bases with no gene match: 4. In germline, CDR1 is MNHEY, CDR2 SMNVEV (reference sequence). The CDR3 is 16 amino acids. CDR3 sequence reads: CASSLSGSGRTGELFF. In DNA form, the CDR3 reads TGTGCCAGCAGTTTATCGGGGAGCGGGAGGACCGGGGAGCTGTTTTTT.

The rearrangement joins TRBV2 to TRBJ2-1; 10 bases match TRBD2. Germline loops: CDR1 SNHLY, CDR2 FYNNEI. Unmatched junction bases numbered 10, after V lost 6 bases and J lost 5 bases. The CDR3 extends over 16 amino acids. The CDR3 DNA reads as TGTGCCAGCAGAGACAGACTAGCGGGCCGGCACAATGAGCAGTTCTTC. Protein sequence: CASRDRLAGRHNEQFF.

About this clone: Other DNA sequences in the same sample also yield this CDR3. This chain connects TRBV7-9 to TRBJ2-7; D is tentatively TRBD1 or TRBD2 (5 bases each). Germline assignment: CDR1 SEHNR and CDR2 FQNEAQ (reference sequence). The CDR3 runs 13 residues. V lost 1 base and J 3 bases, leaving 7 bases between the germline ends. CDR3 in amino acids: CASSLGGNYEQYF. The DNA for the CDR3 is TGTGCCAGCAGCTTAGGGGGGAACTACGAGCAGTACTTC.

The rearrangement links TRBV6-5 to TRBJ1-5, with a weak D call TRBD1 (5 bases). This CDR3 is built from 15 residues. Trimming removed 4 bases at V and 6 bases at J, with 16 bases between. Germline V gives CDR1 MNHEY, CDR2 SVGAGI. In DNA form, the CDR3 reads TGTGCCAGCAGTTCCCAGGGTGGGGGGGTTCAGCCCCAGCATTTT. Protein: CASSSQGGGVQPQHF.

Comment on this clone: The sample carries other DNA sequences with the same CDR3. The chain uses TRBV28 and TRBJ1-2, with 7 bases lining up with TRBD1. The CDR3 has 13 residues. The germline V gene encodes CDR1 MDHEN and CDR2 SYDVKM. The junction had 2 bases not matched to a gene; V was cut back by 5 bases and J by 2 bases. Here the CDR3 DNA reads TGTGCCAGCAGTCTACAGGGGAACTATGGCTACACCTTC. Residues: CASSLQGNYGYTF.

V and J are TRBV4-3 and TRBJ1-1; D remains unclear. In germline, CDR1 is LGHNA, CDR2 YSLEER. The CDR3 has 15 residues. V dropped 4 bases and J dropped 4 bases, with 16 bases sitting between them. In nucleotides, the CDR3 is TGCGCCAGCAGCCCAGCAGCACTCGGAGGCACTGAAGCTTTCTTT. Translated: CASSPAALGGTEAFF.

The chain is built from TRBV7-2 and TRBJ2-7; D ambiguous. The CDR3 consists of 14 residues. With 5 bases removed from V and 1 base from J, the gap between germline ends came to 12 bases. CDR1 and CDR2 (germline): SGHTA, FQGNSA. CDR3 protein: CASSPRMPSYEQYF. CDR3 bases: TGTGCCAGCAGCCCCCGGATGCCATCCTACGAGCAGTACTTC.

This clone came up once. V is TRBV9 and J is TRBJ2-5; 11 bases are a match to TRBD1. Germline CDR1 reads SGDLS; CDR2 reads YYNGEE. The CDR3 is 15 amino acids. V trimming: 3 bases; J trimming: 5 bases; junction bases outside the gene matches: 6. The CDR3 nucleotides are TGTGCCAGCAGCGCGGGGACAGGGGGTTGGGAGACCCAGTACTTC. Protein: CASSAGTGGWETQYF.

The CDR3 spells CASRPYDTYTEAFF. The CDR3 coding sequence is TGTGCCAGCAGACCCTATGACACTTACACTGAAGCTTTCTTT. The rearrangement links TRBV5-6 to TRBJ1-1; no reliable D call. This CDR3 comprises 14 residues. V lost 5 bases and J 3 bases, leaving 14 bases between the germline ends. Germline-derived CDR1 and CDR2 are SGHDT and YYEEEE.

This clone was counted a single time. The rearrangement uses TRBV2 and TRBJ1-1, with D possibly matching TRBD1 (6 bases). The CDR3 covers 13 residues. CDR1 and CDR2 from the germline V gene are SNHLY and FYNNEI. V lost 7 bases and J lost 8, with 17 bases in between. CDR3 loop: CASTEGGAREAFF. CDR3 nucleotide sequence: TGTGCCAGCACCGAAGGGGGGGCGCGGGAAGCTTTCTTT.

The V gene is TRBV27, the J gene TRBJ1-1, with D perhaps TRBD1 (5 bases). Trimming stripped 2 bases from V and 1 base from J, with 8 bases between. The germline V gene has CDR1 MNHEY and CDR2 SMNVEV (reference sequence). The CDR3 runs to 14 residues. CDR3 coding DNA: TGTGCCAGCAGTTTACAGGGAGGGAACACTGAAGCTTTCTTT. Protein sequence: CASSLQGGNTEAFF.

Here the CDR3 DNA reads TGTGCCAGCAGTGTATTGACAGGGCTAGATACGCAGTATTTT. This translates into CASSVLTGLDTQYF. V and J are TRBV28 and TRBJ2-3; 7 nucleotides match TRBD1. This CDR3 is 14 amino acids long. J gave up 5 bases and V 5 bases, and 7 bases lay outside the gene matches. The germline gives CDR1 MDHEN, CDR2 SYDVKM.

J is TRBJ2-7 and V is TRBV27; D is unclear. Germline CDR1 and CDR2: MNHEY and SMNVEV (reference sequence). V was clipped by 1 base and J by 7 bases, with 20 bases between them. CDR3 size: 16 residues. CDR3 amino acids: CASSLYSPTNLREQYF. CDR3 bases: TGTGCCAGCAGTTTATATTCCCCCACGAACCTTAGGGAGCAGTACTTC.

The chain uses TRBV15 and TRBJ2-1; 12 nucleotides match TRBD2. In germline, CDR1 is LNHNV, CDR2 YYDKDF (reference sequence). The CDR3 covers 17 residues. The V gene end was trimmed by 5 bases and the J gene end by 0 bases; junction bases not matched to a gene: 5. CDR3 sequence reads: CATSGLAGPFSYNEQFF. The CDR3 DNA follows: TGTGCCACCAGCGGACTAGCGGGACCTTTCTCCTACAATGAGCAGTTCTTC.

The chain uses TRBV7-9 and TRBJ2-2; TRBD2 might be the D (6 bases). This CDR3 region has 17 residues. From germline, CDR1 is SEHNR and CDR2 FQNEAQ (reference sequence). Trimming removed 3 bases at V and 0 bases at J, with 14 bases between. CDR3 amino acids: CASSLVGGRSNTGELFF. For the CDR3, the DNA is TGTGCCAGCAGCTTGGTCGGGGGAAGGTCGAACACCGGGGAGCTGTTTTTT.